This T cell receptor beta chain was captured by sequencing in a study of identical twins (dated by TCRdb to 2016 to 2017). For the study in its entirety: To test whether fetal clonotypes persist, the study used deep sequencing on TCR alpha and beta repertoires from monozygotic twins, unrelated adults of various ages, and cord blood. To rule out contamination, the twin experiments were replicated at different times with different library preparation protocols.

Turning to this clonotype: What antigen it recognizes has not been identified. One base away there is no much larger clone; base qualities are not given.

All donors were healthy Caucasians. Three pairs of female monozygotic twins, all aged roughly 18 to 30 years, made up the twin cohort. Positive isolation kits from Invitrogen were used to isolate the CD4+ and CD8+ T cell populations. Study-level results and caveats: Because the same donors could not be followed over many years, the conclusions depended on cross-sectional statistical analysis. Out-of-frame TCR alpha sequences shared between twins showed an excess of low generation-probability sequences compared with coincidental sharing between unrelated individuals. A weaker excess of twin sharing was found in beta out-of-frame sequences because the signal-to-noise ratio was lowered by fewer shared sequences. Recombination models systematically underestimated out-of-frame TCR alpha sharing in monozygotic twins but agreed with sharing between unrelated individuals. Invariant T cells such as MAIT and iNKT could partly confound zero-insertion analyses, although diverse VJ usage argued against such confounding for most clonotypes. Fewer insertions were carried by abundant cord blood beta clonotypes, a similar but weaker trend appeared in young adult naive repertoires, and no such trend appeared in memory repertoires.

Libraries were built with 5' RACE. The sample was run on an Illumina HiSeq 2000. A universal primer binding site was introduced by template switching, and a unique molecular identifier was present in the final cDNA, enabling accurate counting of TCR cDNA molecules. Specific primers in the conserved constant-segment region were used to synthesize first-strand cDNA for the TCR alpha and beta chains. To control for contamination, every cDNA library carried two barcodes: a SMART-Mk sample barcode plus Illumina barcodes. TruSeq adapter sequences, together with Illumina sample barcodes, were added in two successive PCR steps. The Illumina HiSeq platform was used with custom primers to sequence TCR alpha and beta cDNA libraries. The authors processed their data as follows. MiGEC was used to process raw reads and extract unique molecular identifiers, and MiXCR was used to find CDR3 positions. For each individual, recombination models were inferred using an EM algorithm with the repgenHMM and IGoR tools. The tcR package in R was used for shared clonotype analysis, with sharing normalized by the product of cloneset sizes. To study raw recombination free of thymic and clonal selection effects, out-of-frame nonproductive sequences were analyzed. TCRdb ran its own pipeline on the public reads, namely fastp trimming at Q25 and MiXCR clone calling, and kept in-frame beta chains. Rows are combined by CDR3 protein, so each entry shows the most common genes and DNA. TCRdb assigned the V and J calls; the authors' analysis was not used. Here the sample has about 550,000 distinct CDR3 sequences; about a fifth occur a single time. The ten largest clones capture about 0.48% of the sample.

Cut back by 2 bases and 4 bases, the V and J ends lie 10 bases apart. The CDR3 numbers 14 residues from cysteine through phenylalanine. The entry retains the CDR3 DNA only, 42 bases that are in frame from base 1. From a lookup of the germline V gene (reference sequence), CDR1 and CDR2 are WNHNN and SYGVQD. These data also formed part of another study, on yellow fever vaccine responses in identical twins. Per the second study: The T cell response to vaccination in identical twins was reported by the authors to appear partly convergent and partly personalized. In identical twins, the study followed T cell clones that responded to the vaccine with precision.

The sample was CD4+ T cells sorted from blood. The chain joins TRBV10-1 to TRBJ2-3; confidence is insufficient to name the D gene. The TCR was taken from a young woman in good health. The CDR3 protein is CASSEKHGADTQYF. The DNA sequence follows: TGCGCCAGCAGTGAGAAACACGGTGCAGATACGCAGTATTTT.